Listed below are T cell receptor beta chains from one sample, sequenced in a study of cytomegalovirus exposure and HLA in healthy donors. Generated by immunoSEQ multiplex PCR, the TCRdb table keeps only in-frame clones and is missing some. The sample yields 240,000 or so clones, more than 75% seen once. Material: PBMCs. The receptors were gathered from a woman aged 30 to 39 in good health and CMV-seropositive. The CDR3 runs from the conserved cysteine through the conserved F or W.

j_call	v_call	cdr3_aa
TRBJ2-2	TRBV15	CANAGGTGELFF
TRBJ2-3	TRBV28	CASRLAGGPTDTQYF
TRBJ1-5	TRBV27	CASSSGVWGNQPQHF
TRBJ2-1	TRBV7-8	CASSRPRDYTRNEQFF
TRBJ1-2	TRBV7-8	CASSLVGTNYGYTF
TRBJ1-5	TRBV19	CASSIMLDQPQHF
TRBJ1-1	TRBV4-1	CASRNRARNTEAFF
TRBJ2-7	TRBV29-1	CSVEGTVLQLFYEQYF
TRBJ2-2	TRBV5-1	CASSQRTRNTGELFF
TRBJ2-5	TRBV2	CASSEGQAPMDGETQYF
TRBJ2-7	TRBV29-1	CSVVLAGKAYEQYF
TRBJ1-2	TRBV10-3	CAISESAQGAYGYTF
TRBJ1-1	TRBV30	CAWCKGLMNTEAFF
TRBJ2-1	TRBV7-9	CASTEGLAGDYNEQFF
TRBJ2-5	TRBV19	CASSETRGPNIQETQYF
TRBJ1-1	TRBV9	CASSGRGTEAFF
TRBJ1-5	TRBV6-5	CASSGRTGDQPQHF
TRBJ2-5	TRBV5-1	CASSLVPGAVETQYF
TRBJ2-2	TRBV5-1	CASSLVGGVLFF
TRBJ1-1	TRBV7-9	CASSQGQGAFEAFF
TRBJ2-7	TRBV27	CASSLSIGVLSYEQYF
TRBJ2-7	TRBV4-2	CASSQPPTGTYEQYF
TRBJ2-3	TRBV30	CAWETQSTDTQYF
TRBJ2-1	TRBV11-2	CASSSLIGGKTSYEQFF
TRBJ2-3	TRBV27	CASSFSGGTDTQYF
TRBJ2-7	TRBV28	CASTMGLADSSYEQYF
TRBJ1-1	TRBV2	CATQGNTEAFF
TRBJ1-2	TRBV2	CASSGGSYGYTF
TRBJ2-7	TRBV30	CAWSPTPGRSSSYEQYF
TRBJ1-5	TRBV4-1	CASSQRTGENQPQHF
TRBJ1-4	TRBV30	CAWNYPGTDNEKLFF
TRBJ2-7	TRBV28	CASSLQGGGGVAEQYF
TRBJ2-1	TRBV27	CASSSDGTSGGVQFF
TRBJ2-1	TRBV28	CASNSHYNEQFF
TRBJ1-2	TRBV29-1	CSVYHSVRGPQNNYGYTF
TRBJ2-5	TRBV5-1	CASSLQGGEETQYF
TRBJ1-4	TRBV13	CASSVTGAGLEKLFF
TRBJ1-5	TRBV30	CAWSLTGWDSNQPQHF
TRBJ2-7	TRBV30	CAWRLGQGSRLYF
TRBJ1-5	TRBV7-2	CASSASGGNQPQHF
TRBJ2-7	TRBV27	CASSLDSSGYEQYF
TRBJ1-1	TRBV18	CASSQVQGKQGTEAFF
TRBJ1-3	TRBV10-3	CAIGSLQGDSISGNTIYF
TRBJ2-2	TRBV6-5	CASSKDRDTGELFF
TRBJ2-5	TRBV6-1	CAAETEQETQYF
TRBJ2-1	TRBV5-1	CASSFLAGEQFF
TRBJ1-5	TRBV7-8	CASSLNPAQTPQHF
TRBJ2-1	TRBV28	CASISNGLVTYNEQFF
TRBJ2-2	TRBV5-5	CASSSGTGTGIGELFF